Below are 24 T cell receptor beta chains sequenced from a single sample in a study of neurological immune-mediated disorders. A single record per CDR3 protein comes from TCRdb applying MiXCR to the 5' RACE reads. The sample has about 66,000 distinct CDR3 sequences, 3.9% seen once. Sequenced sample: PBMCs. The receptors originated from a man aged 30 to 45 with multiple sclerosis.

This clonotype has ten or more counts. In DNA, the CDR3 is TGTGCCAGCAGCTTCGCATCAGAGACCCAGTACTTC. This codes for CASSFASETQYF. The chain joins TRBV7-2 to TRBJ2-5, with D unresolved. The CDR3 length is 12 residues. V gave up 3 bases and J gave up 4 bases, with 6 bases separating them. Germline CDR1 and CDR2: SGHTA and FQGNSA.

This clonotype was recorded many times. Written as DNA, the CDR3 is TGCGCCAGCAGCGAACTCTTTAATGAGCAGTTCTTC. It is translated as CASSELFNEQFF. The chain recombines TRBV5-1 with TRBJ2-1; D is undetermined. CDR1 and CDR2 (germline): SGHRS, YFSETQ. V lost 4 bases to trimming and J lost 7 bases, with 9 bases between them. CDR3 length equals 12 residues.

This clonotype was seen many times. The chain links TRBV18 to TRBJ2-1; 10 nucleotides match TRBD1. This CDR3 spans 15 amino acids. Germline V gene lookup returns CDR1 KGHSH and CDR2 LQKENI. J was trimmed by 9 bases and V by 4 bases; bases with no gene match: 9. CDR3 coding DNA: TGTGCCAGCTCACACCGGGACAGGGGATGGGGTGAGCAGTTCTTC. It translates to CASSHRDRGWGEQFF.

In this sample, this clonotype turned up a few times. The rearrangement links TRBV9 to TRBJ2-3; no clear D. Germline-derived CDR1 and CDR2 are SGDLS and YYNGEE. Trimming shortened V by 3 bases and J by 6 bases, and 14 bases separated the two germline ends. The CDR3 has 14 residues. Here the CDR3 DNA reads TGTGCCAGCAGCGACGGGCTAAAGTTTGATACGCAGTATTTT. Residues: CASSDGLKFDTQYF.

Many counts were recorded for this clonotype. The gene calls are TRBV5-1 and TRBJ2-5, with 9 bases fitting TRBD1. CDR3 size: 16 residues. In germline, CDR1 is SGHRS, CDR2 YFSETQ. Trimming at V came to 1 base and at J to 3 bases, leaving 7 bases not matched to a gene. This chain's CDR3 is CASSLQGGTGKETQYF. As DNA, the CDR3 is TGCGCCAGCAGCTTGCAAGGCGGGACAGGGAAAGAGACCCAGTACTTC.

In this sample, this clonotype turned up many times. V gene TRBV14 combines with J gene TRBJ2-7, with D maybe TRBD1 (5 bases). The germline V gene has CDR1 SGHDN and CDR2 FVKESK. With 0 bases removed from V and 3 bases from J, the gap between germline ends came to 9 bases. This CDR3 is built from 14 residues. The CDR3 DNA reads TGTGCCAGCAGCCAAGATTGGCAGGGCTACGAGCAGTACTTC. Encoded protein: CASSQDWQGYEQYF.

This clonotype showed up many times. The rearrangement uses TRBV3-1 and TRBJ2-7; D perhaps matches TRBD2 (5 bases). Germline CDR1 and CDR2: LGHDT and YNNKEL (reference sequence). Trimming removed 4 bases from V and 4 bases from J, with 17 bases in between. CDR3 length equals 15 residues. CDR3 residues: CASSPSVGNIYEQYF. In nucleotides, the CDR3 is TGTGCCAGCAGCCCCTCGGTCGGGAACATATACGAGCAGTACTTC.

The genes are TRBV5-1 and TRBJ2-1; D may be TRBD2 (7 bases). Germline V CDR1 and CDR2: SGHRS, YFSETQ. The V gene lost 2 bases and the J gene lost 0 bases, with 12 bases spanning the gap. CDR3 length: 16 amino acids. CDR3 sequence: CASSFGGPGSYNEQFF. The CDR3 nucleotides read TGCGCCAGCAGCTTCGGGGGGCCCGGCTCCTACAATGAGCAGTTCTTC.

This clonotype was recorded many times. The gene calls are TRBV20-1 and TRBJ2-3; D unclear. V lost 6 bases, J lost 4 bases, and 17 bases lay in between. CDR3 length equals 14 residues. CDR1 DFQATT and CDR2 SNEGSKA come from the germline V gene (reference sequence). The CDR3 coding sequence is TGCAGTGCCTACGGCGTAGGGCGAGCAGATACGCAGTATTTT. The encoded protein is CSAYGVGRADTQYF.

The sample holds many counts of this clonotype. This sequence joins TRBV20-1 and TRBJ2-7; 11 nucleotides match TRBD1. With 5 bases clipped from V and 4 bases from J, the junction kept 1 base outside the gene matches. Per germline, CDR1 DFQATT and CDR2 SNEGSKA (reference sequence). This CDR3 comprises 12 residues. For the CDR3, the DNA is TGCAGTGCTGGACAGGGGGCTTACGAGCAGTACTTC. Translating gives CSAGQGAYEQYF.

The table lists this clonotype with many counts. The J gene is TRBJ1-3, the V gene TRBV9, with D perhaps TRBD1 (6 bases). The V and J ends lost 4 bases and 4 bases respectively, with 12 bases between them. Germline loops: CDR1 SGDLS, CDR2 YYNGEE. The CDR3 loop spans 14 amino acids. The chain's CDR3 is CASSTGTLGNTIYF. DNA of the CDR3: TGTGCCAGCAGCACCGGGACACTCGGAAACACCATATATTTT.

To note about this clonotype: It may be a read error: a sequence one base away is much more abundant. V and J are TRBV10-3 and TRBJ2-7; D is possibly TRBD1 or TRBD2 (5 bases each). The CDR3 length is 13 residues. V was shortened by 5 bases and J by 7 bases, with 15 bases between the two germline ends. The V gene's germline CDR1 is ENHRY and CDR2 SYGVKD. The CDR3 protein is CAISNKGWGEQYF. CDR3 nucleotides: TGTGCCATCAGTAATAAGGGATGGGGGGAGCAGTACTTC.

This clonotype has at least ten counts. The chain links TRBV12-3 or TRBV12-4 to TRBJ1-1; tentatively, D is TRBD1 (6 bases). V dropped 1 base and J dropped 0 bases, with 18 bases sitting between them. The CDR3 loop spans 18 amino acids. CDR3 nucleotide sequence: TGTGCCAGCAGTTTAGTCGGCCTCAATGGGGGCATGAACACTGAAGCTTTCTTT. This gives the protein CASSLVGLNGGMNTEAFF.

The table lists this clonotype with many counts. This chain's CDR3 is CASRRSGDGVWNEKLFF. Written as DNA, the CDR3 is TGTGCCAGCAGAAGATCCGGTGACGGCGTATGGAATGAAAAACTGTTTTTT. The rearrangement joins TRBV21-1 to TRBJ1-4. TRBV21-1 is labeled a pseudogene. CDR3 size: 17 residues.

Ten or more counts support this clonotype. CDR3 region: CASSLVAGLMNTEAFF. In DNA, the CDR3 is TGCGCCAGCAGCTTGGTGGCAGGCCTAATGAACACTGAAGCTTTCTTT. The chain couples TRBV5-1 to TRBJ1-1, with D unresolved. V lost 0 bases and J 0 bases, leaving 12 bases between the germline ends. Germline CDR1 and CDR2: SGHRS and YFSETQ. The CDR3 is 16 residues long.

This chain uses TRBV9 with TRBJ2-7; D perhaps matches TRBD2 (6 bases). The CDR3 totals 16 residues. Germline values: CDR1 SGDLS, CDR2 YYNGEE. V shed 0 bases and J shed 3 bases, with 16 bases lying between them. The CDR3 sequence: CASSVAFAGSFYEQYF. Written as DNA, the CDR3 is TGTGCCAGCAGCGTAGCTTTTGCGGGGAGCTTCTACGAGCAGTACTTC.

This clonotype was recorded at least ten times. The V gene is TRBV7-9, the J gene TRBJ2-3; 10 bases match TRBD1. Trimming removed 3 bases from V and 0 bases from J; junction bases left unmatched: 9. Germline CDR1 SEHNR, CDR2 FQNEAQ (reference sequence). The CDR3 totals 18 residues. The CDR3 nucleotides read TGTGCCAGCAGCTTGGGACAGGGGTACCCCCCTAGCACAGATACGCAGTATTTT. This encodes CASSLGQGYPPSTDTQYF. The whole variable domain, filled in from reference TRBV7-9 and TRBJ2-3, reads DTGVSQNPRHKITKRGQNVTFRCDPISEHNRLYWYRQTLGQGPEFLTYFQNEAQLEKSRLLSDRFSAERPKGSFSTLEIQRTEQGDSAMYLCASSLGQGYPPSTDTQYFGPGTRLTVL.

This clonotype has at least ten counts. This chain joins TRBV5-1 and TRBJ2-3; 8 bases line up with TRBD1. The V and J ends lost 5 bases and 3 bases, in that order; junction bases with no gene match: 11. CDR1 and CDR2 from the germline V gene are SGHRS and YFSETQ. The CDR3 has 16 amino acids. CDR3 residues: CASSFPTGDMTDTQYF. CDR3 DNA sequence: TGCGCCAGCAGTTTCCCGACAGGGGACATGACAGATACGCAGTATTTT.

This clonotype was found many times. The chain recombines TRBV2 with TRBJ1-2; 7 bases are shared with TRBD1. CDR3 length: 16 residues. Per the germline V gene, CDR1 is SNHLY and CDR2 is FYNNEI. Trimming removed 0 bases from V and 13 bases from J; junction bases left unmatched: 17. CDR3 loop: CASSEAHTAGQAGRTF. The CDR3 DNA reads as TGTGCCAGCAGTGAAGCGCATACAGCAGGACAGGCTGGCCGCACCTTC.

This clonotype showed up many times. The chain joins TRBV11-3 to TRBJ2-2; 12 bases fit TRBD2. V trimming: 7 bases; J trimming: 9 bases; junction bases outside the gene matches: 21. Germline CDR1 and CDR2: SGHNT and YENEEA. The CDR3 runs to 19 residues. CDR3 residues: CASTSPLLAGGQGKWELFF. In DNA, the CDR3 is TGTGCCAGCACCTCCCCCCTTCTAGCGGGGGGGCAGGGGAAGTGGGAGCTGTTTTTT.

This clonotype was detected many times. V usage is TRBV20-1 and J usage is TRBJ2-3; 13 nucleotides match TRBD2. The CDR3 totals 14 residues. Trimming took 5 bases from V and 4 from J; bases not matched to a gene: 3. Per germline, CDR1 DFQATT and CDR2 SNEGSKA (reference sequence). The CDR3 reads CSAPGLAGADTQYF. The CDR3 nucleotides are TGCAGTGCTCCCGGACTAGCGGGGGCAGATACGCAGTATTTT.

This clonotype was counted many times. The chain has TRBV20-1 and TRBJ1-1; the match to TRBD1 covers 12 bases. V dropped 5 bases and J dropped 0; count of bases not matched to a gene: 7. Germline V gene sequence: CDR1 DFQATT, CDR2 SNEGSKA (reference sequence). The CDR3 covers 16 residues. For the CDR3, the DNA is TGCAGTGCTGAACTCCGGGACAGGGGGCTGAACACTGAAGCTTTCTTT. Translating it yields CSAELRDRGLNTEAFF.

This clonotype was picked up many times. The chain uses TRBV5-1 and TRBJ1-1, with TRBD1 matching 7 bases. The V gene's germline CDR1 is SGHRS and CDR2 YFSETQ. The J segment lost 1 base and the V segment lost 5 bases, leaving 2 bases of the junction unmatched. The CDR3 length is 13 residues. This chain's CDR3 is CASRGQKNTEAFF. CDR3 nucleotide sequence: TGCGCCAGCAGGGGACAGAAGAACACTGAAGCTTTCTTT.

This clonotype appeared a few times. With a much larger clone just one base away, this may be a read error. The J gene is TRBJ1-2, the V gene TRBV5-1; perhaps TRBD1 as D (5 bases). The CDR3 runs to 13 residues. The V end lost 2 bases, the J end lost 6 bases, and 11 bases lay between the germline ends. Germline CDR1 is SGHRS and CDR2 is YFSETQ. CDR3 coding DNA: TGCGCCAGCAGCTTCACAGGAGGCGATGGCTACACCTTC. Its protein is CASSFTGGDGYTF.